This T cell receptor beta chain was retrieved from a study of T cells in Graves' hyperthyroidism and ophthalmopathy (dated by TCRdb to about 2019). Looking at the study overall: Peripheral blood samples were taken at the time of initial diagnosis, prior to any treatment. Prospective prediction of ophthalmopathy was tested in an independent validation cohort of about 19 hyperthyroidism patients and 15 to 17 patients who later progressed to ophthalmopathy. A discovery cohort of approximately 100 patients, about 40 with Graves' ophthalmopathy and about 60 with stable Graves' hyperthyroidism, was used to find distinguishing TCR V-J signatures. After blood sampling, hyperthyroidism patients were treated with methimazole at a starting dose of 30 mg daily, and ophthalmopathy patients were treated with high-dose intravenous methylprednisolone. Thyroid tissue and blood T-cell repertoires from about 6 Graves' hyperthyroidism patients were also compared in the study. The approximately 90 discovery patients were divided at random into training and test sets in a 7:3 ratio. TCR Vbeta CDR3 sequencing of 135 peripheral blood samples (roughly 41 ophthalmopathy, roughly 74 hyperthyroidism and approximately 17 progressor patients) is reported in the paper.

Overall results and qualifications from the work: Blood samples also contained most of the expanded thyroid clonotypes (frequency above 0.001), which suggests that blood repertoires may reflect thyroid immune responses. A 13 V-J signature model separated ophthalmopathy from stable hyperthyroidism, with over 85% sensitivity and about 81% specificity in cross-validation and 80%/75% in testing. No statistical method was used to fix the sample size in advance, and group allocation was not hidden from the investigators. During validation, the model predicted progression to ophthalmopathy a median of roughly 7.1 months ahead of onset, with almost 71% sensitivity and roughly 72% specificity.

Ophthalmopathy patients had moderately to severely active disease, Clinical Activity Score of at least 3, NOSPECS grade of at least 4, and duration under 3 months. Exclusion was applied to patients with uncontrolled infections, other autoimmune diseases, pregnancy or lactation. Diagnoses were established on the basis of clinical symptoms, serum thyroxine and TRAb, thyroid ultrasound, and orbital computed tomography. PBMCs were separated from 10 ml of fresh peripheral blood using Ficoll-Paque density gradient centrifugation. Total RNA was extracted using Trizol reagent, and RNA quality was assessed on an Agilent 2100 Bioanalyzer. This clonotype has only a few counts. Its antigen remains unidentified. No base quality values were provided; no much bigger clone lies one nucleotide off. Amplification of TCR beta CDR3 regions was carried out from RNA transcripts. The TCR CDR3 was subjected to a first round of RT-PCR using the HTBI primer set and the Qiagen OneStep RT-PCR kit. Libraries were constructed in a second round of multiplex PCR, after which size selection and purification were performed. Paired-end sequencing of the libraries was performed with 100 bp reads on an Illumina HiSeq2000. Turning to the authors' computational methods: Raw data were processed with SOAPnuke, discarding reads with adapters, uncalled bases, mean Phred below 15, or no exact constant-primer or identifier match. COPE v1.2.5 was used to merge high-quality paired reads, and clonotypes were defined as unique nucleotide sequences. MiTCR v1.1 was used to align the clonotypes against IMGT TRBV, TRBD and TRBJ reference segments. The analysis was restricted to V-J combinations with a frequency above 0.0001, which together covered over 99% of the repertoires. The TCS score was defined as F50 (clonal expansion) divided by E x V (chaos), with BLOSUM62-based TCRdist calculated between CDR3 peptides within each V-J. Welch's t-statistics and random forest reduced 450 to 600 V-J features to about 13, which were used in a naive Bayes classifier (R e1071). TCRdb took the public reads, trimmed them with fastp at Q25, ran MiXCR for clone calling and kept in-frame beta chains. Identical CDR3 proteins give one entry, which carries the most common genes and DNA. The authors' filters were not applied to this entry. The sample profile shows approximately 690,000 distinct CDR3 sequences; around 20% of them were found once. 30% to 40% of the sample comes from the top ten.

The CDR3 spans 13 residues, from the cysteine through the phenylalanine. Just CDR3 DNA is preserved here, 39 bases in frame from base 1. Via the germline V gene, CDR1 is MRHNA and CDR2 SNTAGT. The trim is 2 bases for V and 6 bases for J, with a gap of 10 bases between the germline ends. This receptor was taken from a man aged 30-40 years with Graves' ophthalmopathy. Recombination connected TRBV6-4 to TRBJ2-5; the D gene assignment is ambiguous. Material for sequencing was blood. The CDR3 protein is CASSDRIGKTQYF. The nucleotide sequence reads as follows: TGTGCCAGCAGTGACCGCATAGGAAAGACCCAGTACTTC.